This T cell receptor (beta chain) is from a study of T cell repertoires in cytomegalovirus infection. For the study at large: CMV infection together with matching HLA type was indicated by public TCR beta signatures.

Study findings and constraints: Across the ex vivo response, the dominant clonotypes were HLA-C-restricted CMV-specific TCR beta clonotypes. The study identified carriers of CMV plus the relevant HLA from cumulative public TCR beta family frequency.

TCRdb reprocessed the reads via MiXCR and lists one record per CDR3 protein. The sample consists of a few hundred thousand distinct CDR3 sequences, more than 9% of them appearing once. Germline CDR1 and CDR2: LGHNA and YSLEER. This CDR3 is 17 amino acids long. Trimming removed 0 bases from V and 1 base from J, with 13 bases in between. Worth noting for this clonotype: Its specificity is not known.

This TCR derives from a human donor in good health (CMV status not recorded). Some clones in this sample may be carry-over from other donors' samples. The genes are TRBV4-3 and TRBJ2-1; possible D gene TRBD2, 5 bases. Sequenced material: PBMCs. CDR3 sequence reads: CASSQDLSRDSYNEQFF. The CDR3 DNA reads TGCGCCAGCAGCCAAGATTTGAGTCGGGATTCCTACAATGAGCAGTTCTTC.